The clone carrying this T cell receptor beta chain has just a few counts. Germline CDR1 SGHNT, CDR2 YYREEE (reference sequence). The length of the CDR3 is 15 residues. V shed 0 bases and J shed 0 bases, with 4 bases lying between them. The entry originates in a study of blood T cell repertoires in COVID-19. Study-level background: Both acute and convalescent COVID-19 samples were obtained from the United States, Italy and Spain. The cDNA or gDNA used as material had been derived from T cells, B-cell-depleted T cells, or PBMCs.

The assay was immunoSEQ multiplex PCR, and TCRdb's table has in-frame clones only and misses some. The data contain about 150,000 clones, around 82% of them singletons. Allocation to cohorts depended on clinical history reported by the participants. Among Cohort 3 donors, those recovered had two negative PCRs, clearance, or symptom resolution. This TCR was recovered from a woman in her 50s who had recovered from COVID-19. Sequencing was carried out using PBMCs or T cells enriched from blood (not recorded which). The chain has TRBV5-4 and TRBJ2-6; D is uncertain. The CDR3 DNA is TGTGCCAGCAGCTTGGACAACTCTGGGGCCAACGTCCTGACTTTC. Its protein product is CASSLDNSGANVLTF.